The TCR beta chain under discussion was sequenced for a study of blood T cell repertoires in COVID-19. Across the whole study: The United States, Italy and Spain provided the acute and convalescent COVID-19 samples. Nucleic acid was either cDNA or gDNA, and it came from T cells, B-cell-depleted T cells, or PBMCs.

Methods used by the authors: Reference gene primer amplification gave estimated nucleated cell counts. Clones were sequenced by immunoSEQ multiplex PCR, and TCRdb holds only the in-frame ones, with some missing. V and J calls and clone size are copied from that table; D and trimming were computed from the DNA. The sample contains about 6,000 clones, around 90% of which appear only once. Specimen: peripheral blood. The sequence came from a human donor in a cohort sampled during active COVID-19.

In DNA form, the CDR3 reads TGTGCCAGCTCACCACGGACTAGCGGGGGCCTGAACACCGGGGAGCTGTTTTTT. Its protein is CASSPRTSGGLNTGELFF. J is TRBJ2-2 and V is TRBV18, with TRBD2 matching over 13 bases. The ends lost 1 base at V and 1 base at J; junction bases unmatched: 3. Germline V gene lookup returns CDR1 KGHSH and CDR2 LQKENI. CDR3 size: 18 residues.